The rows below give T cell receptor beta chains drawn from one sample of a study of cytomegalovirus exposure and HLA in healthy donors. Using immunoSEQ multiplex PCR, the repertoire was profiled, and TCRdb retains in-frame clones only, with some absent. The sample shows about 130,000 clones, around 73% of them seen only once. The source material was PBMCs. Receptor source: a man in his fifties or sixties in good health and CMV-seronegative. The CDR3 runs from the conserved cysteine through the conserved F or W. The D gene is left open where the match is weak. The size entry is marked missing in some rows and otherwise reads once, few, many or a size class.

d_gene	abundance	v_gene	j_gene	CDR3nt	CDR3aa
TRBD1	few	TRBV5-1	TRBJ2-5	TGCGCCAGCAGCTCGACAGGGGGCGGCCAAGAGACCCAGTACTTC	CASSSTGGGQETQYF
.	.	TRBV11-2	TRBJ2-7	TGTGCCAGCAGCTTAGTAACGGGGAGCTTAAACGAGCAGTACTTC	CASSLVTGSLNEQYF
.	.	TRBV7-9	TRBJ1-1	TGTGCCAGCAGCTCTACAGGGACTGAAGCTTTCTTT	CASSSTGTEAFF
.	.	TRBV7-2	TRBJ1-5	TGTGCCAGCAGCTTAGGTGGGAGTCAGCCCCAGCATTTT	CASSLGGSQPQHF
TRBD1	.	TRBV10-3	TRBJ2-5	TGTGCCATCAGTGACTCCGGGACAGGCGGAGGAGAGACCCAGTACTTC	CAISDSGTGGGETQYF
TRBD1	.	TRBV15	TRBJ1-2	TGTGCCACCAGCGGCGGACAGGGGAACTATGGCTACACCTTC	CATSGGQGNYGYTF
.	.	TRBV9	TRBJ2-3	TGTGCCAGCAGCGTAGACGGGAGCACAGATACGCAGTATTTT	CASSVDGSTDTQYF
TRBD2	.	TRBV25-1	TRBJ2-1	TGTGCCAGCAGGGTACTAGCGGGCCAAGGGGAGCAGTTCTTC	CASRVLAGQGEQFF
.	.	TRBV28	TRBJ2-7	TGTGCCAGCAGTTACCCTTTGGGGCGGCAGCAGTACTTC	CASSYPLGRQQYF
.	.	TRBV5-1	TRBJ2-1	TGCGCCAGCAGCTTGGTGTCAGGGCCTTTGGAGCAGTTCTTC	CASSLVSGPLEQFF